The 6 T cell receptor beta chains presented below share a single source sample, sequenced in a study of shared clonotypes between healthy human individuals. The repertoire was sequenced with immunoSEQ multiplex PCR; TCRdb's copy has only in-frame clones and lacks some. The sample has about 1.5 million clones; roughly 96% are singletons. Sequenced material: naive CD4+ T cells sorted from blood. The sample's subset: CD45RA+ positively selected. All receptors come from a man between 25 and 39 years old in good health.

The chain combines TRBV5-4 with TRBJ2-2, with D possibly being TRBD1 (6 bases). The germline V gene encodes CDR1 SGHNT and CDR2 YYREEE (reference sequence). Trimming cost V 4 bases and J 5 bases, with 12 bases left between them. The CDR3 contains 14 residues. The CDR3 coding sequence is TGTGCCAGCAGCAGGGGGTCCGGTACCGGGGAGCTGTTTTTT. As protein: CASSRGSGTGELFF. The variable domain in full, completed from reference TRBV5-4 and TRBJ2-2, reads ETGVTQSPTHLIKTRGQQVTLRCSSQSGHNTVSWYQQALGQGPQFIFQYYREEENGRGNFPPRFSGLQFPNYSSELNVNALELDDSALYLCASSRGSGTGELFFGEGSRLTVL.

The chain is built from TRBV6-1 and TRBJ2-4; D perhaps matches TRBD1 (6 bases). This CDR3 has 13 residues. Looked up from germline, CDR1 is MNHNS and CDR2 is SASEGT. With 6 bases removed from V and 3 bases from J, the gap between germline ends came to 9 bases. The CDR3 here is CASSGTNKNIQYF. In DNA form, the CDR3 reads TGTGCCAGCAGCGGGACAAACAAAAACATTCAGTACTTC.

The chain uses TRBV27 and TRBJ2-7; D perhaps matches TRBD2 (5 bases). This CDR3 region has 14 residues. Trimming stripped 5 bases from V and 0 bases from J, with 11 bases between. In germline, CDR1 is MNHEY, CDR2 SMNVEV (reference sequence). Here the CDR3 DNA reads TGTGCCAGCAGTACAAGACTACACTCCTACGAGCAGTACTTC. It specifies CASSTRLHSYEQYF.

About this clone itself: Other DNA sequences in this specimen translate into the identical CDR3. CDR3 coding DNA: TGTGCAAGTCGCTTATCGCAGGGCAAGGACGAGCAGTACTTC. Translated, it gives CASRLSQGKDEQYF. The chain couples TRBV12-2 to TRBJ2-7; the table's D gene call, TRBD1, was not cross checked with the DNA. TRBV12-2 is termed a pseudogene. The CDR3 has 14 residues.

The rearrangement uses TRBV25-1 and TRBJ1-4; D unresolved. The CDR3 has 11 residues. V was cut by 4 bases and J by 10 bases, with 7 bases left in between. The germline gives CDR1 MGHDK, CDR2 SYGVNS. CDR3 loop: CASSGLAKLFF. The CDR3 region has the DNA TGTGCCAGCAGTGGGTTGGCAAAACTGTTTTTT.

The rearrangement uses TRBV28 and TRBJ1-5; TRBD1 agrees at 11 bases. V lost 9 bases to trimming and J lost 4 bases; unmatched junction nucleotides: 8. Per the germline V gene, CDR1 is MDHEN and CDR2 is SYDVKM. The CDR3 totals 15 residues. CDR3 region: CASVSWDRGNQPQHF. The CDR3 bases are TGTGCCAGTGTGTCTTGGGACAGGGGGAATCAGCCCCAGCATTTT. Complete variable domain (other parts from reference TRBV28 and TRBJ1-5): DVKVTQSSRYLVKRTGEKVFLECVQDMDHENMFWYRQDPGLGLRLIYFSYDVKMKEKGDIPEGYSVSREKKERFSLILESASTNQTSMYLCASVSWDRGNQPQHFGDGTRLSIL.